What follows are 4 T cell receptor beta chains derived from one specimen sequenced in a study of blood T cell repertoires in COVID-19. TCRdb's copy holds only in-frame clones and misses some; the assay was immunoSEQ multiplex PCR. The sample lists 88,000 or so clones; roughly 85% were seen once. Sequenced: peripheral blood. These receptors originate from a man in his sixties with acute or convalescent COVID-19.

The chain employs TRBV6-2 or TRBV6-3 and TRBJ1-5; D gene unclear. This CDR3 comprises 15 residues. V was pared by 5 bases and J by 0 bases, with 11 bases between. Germline V gives CDR1 MNHEY, CDR2 SVGEGT. The CDR3 bases are TGTGCCAGCAGTGCCAACAGAGATAGCAATCAGCCCCAGCATTTT. Translating gives CASSANRDSNQPQHF.

The CDR3 region is CASSPTGSVDTQYF. CDR3 DNA sequence: TGCGCCAGCAGCCCGACAGGGTCGGTAGATACGCAGTATTTT. This sequence joins TRBV5-1 and TRBJ2-3, with 7 bases fitting TRBD1. In germline, CDR1 is SGHRS, CDR2 YFSETQ. The CDR3 is made up of 14 amino acids. The ends lost 4 bases at V and 5 bases at J; junction bases unmatched: 7.

The J gene is TRBJ2-5, the V gene TRBV6-5; D remains ambiguous. V was trimmed by 4 bases and J by 0 bases, leaving 6 bases between them. Germline CDR1 reads MNHEY; CDR2 reads SVGAGI. This CDR3 has 13 residues. The CDR3: CASSLTYQETQYF. Written as DNA, the CDR3 is TGTGCCAGCAGTTTGACATACCAAGAGACCCAGTACTTC.

This sequence joins TRBV24-1 and TRBJ1-2, with TRBD1 matching over 10 bases. This CDR3 is built from 14 residues. With V trimmed by 7 bases and J by 3 bases, 4 bases remained unmatched. From germline, CDR1 is KGHDR and CDR2 SFDVKD. CDR3 DNA sequence: TGTGCCACCAGCGGGACAGGGGAGTACTATGGCTACACCTTC. Amino acid sequence: CATSGTGEYYGYTF.